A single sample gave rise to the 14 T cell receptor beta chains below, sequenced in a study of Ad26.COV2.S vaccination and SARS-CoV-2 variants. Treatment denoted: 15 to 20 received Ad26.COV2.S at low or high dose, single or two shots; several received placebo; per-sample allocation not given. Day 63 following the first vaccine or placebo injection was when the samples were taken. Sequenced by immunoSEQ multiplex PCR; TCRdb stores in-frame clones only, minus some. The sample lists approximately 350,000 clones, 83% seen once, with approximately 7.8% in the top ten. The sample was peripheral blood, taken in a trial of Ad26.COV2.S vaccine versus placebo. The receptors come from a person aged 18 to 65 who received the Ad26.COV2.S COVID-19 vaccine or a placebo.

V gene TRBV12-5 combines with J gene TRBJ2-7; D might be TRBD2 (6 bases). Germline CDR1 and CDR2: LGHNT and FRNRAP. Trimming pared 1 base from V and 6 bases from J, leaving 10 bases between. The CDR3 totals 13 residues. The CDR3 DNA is TGTGCTAGTGGTTTGGGGGGGGAAGCCGAGCAGTACTTC. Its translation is CASGLGGEAEQYF.

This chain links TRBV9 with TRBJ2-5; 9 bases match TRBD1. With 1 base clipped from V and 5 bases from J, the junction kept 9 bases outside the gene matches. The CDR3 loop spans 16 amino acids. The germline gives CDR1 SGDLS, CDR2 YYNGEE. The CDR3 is CASSVSGTGFGETQYF. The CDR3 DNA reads TGTGCCAGCAGCGTATCCGGGACAGGGTTCGGGGAGACCCAGTACTTC. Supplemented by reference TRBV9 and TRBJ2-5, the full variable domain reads DSGVTQTPKHLITATGQRVTLRCSPRSGDLSVYWYQQSLDQGLQFLIQYYNGEERAKGNILERFSAQQFPDLHSELNLSSLELGDSALYFCASSVSGTGFGETQYFGPGTRLLVL.

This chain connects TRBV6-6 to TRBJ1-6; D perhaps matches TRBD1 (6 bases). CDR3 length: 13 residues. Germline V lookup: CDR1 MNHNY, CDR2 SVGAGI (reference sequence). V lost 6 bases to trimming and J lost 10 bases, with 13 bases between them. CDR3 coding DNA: TGTGCCAGCAGCCGAACAGGGACCTCACCCCTCCACTTT. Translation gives CASSRTGTSPLHF.

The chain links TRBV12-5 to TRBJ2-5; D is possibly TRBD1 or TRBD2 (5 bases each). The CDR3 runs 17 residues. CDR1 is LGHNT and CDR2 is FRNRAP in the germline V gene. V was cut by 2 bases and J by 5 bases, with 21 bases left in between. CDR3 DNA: TGTGCTAGTGGTTTGACCCGGGACGGAAAAATGTGGGAGACCCAGTACTTC. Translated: CASGLTRDGKMWETQYF.

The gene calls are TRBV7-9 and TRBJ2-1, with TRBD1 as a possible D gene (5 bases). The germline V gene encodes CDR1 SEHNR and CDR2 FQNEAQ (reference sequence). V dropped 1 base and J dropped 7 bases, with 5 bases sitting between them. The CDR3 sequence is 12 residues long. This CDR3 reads CASSLEGNEQFF. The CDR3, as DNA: TGTGCCAGCAGCTTAGAGGGGAATGAGCAGTTCTTC.

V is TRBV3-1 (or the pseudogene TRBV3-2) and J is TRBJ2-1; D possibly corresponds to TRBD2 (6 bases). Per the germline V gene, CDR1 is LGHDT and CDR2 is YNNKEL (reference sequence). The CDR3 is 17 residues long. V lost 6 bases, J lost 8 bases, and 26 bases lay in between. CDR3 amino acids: CASRKSIGGTTPHEQFF. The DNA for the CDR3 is TGTGCCAGCAGGAAAAGCATTGGCGGGACCACACCTCATGAGCAGTTCTTC.

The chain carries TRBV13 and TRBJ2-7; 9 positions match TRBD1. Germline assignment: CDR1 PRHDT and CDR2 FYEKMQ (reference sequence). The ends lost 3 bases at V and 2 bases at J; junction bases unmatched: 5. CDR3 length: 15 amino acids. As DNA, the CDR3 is TGTGCCAGCAGCTTTGAAAGACAGGGGGCCTACGAGCAGTACTTC. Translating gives CASSFERQGAYEQYF.

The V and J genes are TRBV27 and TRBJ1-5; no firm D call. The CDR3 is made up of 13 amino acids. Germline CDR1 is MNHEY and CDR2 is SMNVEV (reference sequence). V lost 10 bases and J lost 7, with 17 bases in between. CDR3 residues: CATRLGVGQPQHF. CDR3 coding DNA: TGTGCCACCCGTTTGGGAGTGGGACAGCCCCAGCATTTT.

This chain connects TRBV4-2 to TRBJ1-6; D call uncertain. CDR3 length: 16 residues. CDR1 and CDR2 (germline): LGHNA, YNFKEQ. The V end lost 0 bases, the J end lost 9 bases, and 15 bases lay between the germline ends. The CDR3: CASSQDLGNVGSPLHF. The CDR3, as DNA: TGTGCCAGCAGCCAAGATCTAGGCAATGTAGGTTCACCCCTCCACTTT.

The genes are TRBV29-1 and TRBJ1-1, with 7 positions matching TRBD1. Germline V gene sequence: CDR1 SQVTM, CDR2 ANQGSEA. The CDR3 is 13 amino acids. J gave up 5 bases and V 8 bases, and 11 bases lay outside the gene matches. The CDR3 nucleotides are TGCAGCCCCGTACAGCCAGGGGGGACTGAAGCTTTCTTT. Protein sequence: CSPVQPGGTEAFF.

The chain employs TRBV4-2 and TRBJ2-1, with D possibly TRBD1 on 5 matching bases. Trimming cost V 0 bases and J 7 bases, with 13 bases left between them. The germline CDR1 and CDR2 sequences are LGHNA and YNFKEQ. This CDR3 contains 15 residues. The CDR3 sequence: CASSQDHRKGNEQFF. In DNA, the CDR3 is TGTGCCAGCAGCCAAGATCACAGGAAGGGAAATGAGCAGTTCTTC.

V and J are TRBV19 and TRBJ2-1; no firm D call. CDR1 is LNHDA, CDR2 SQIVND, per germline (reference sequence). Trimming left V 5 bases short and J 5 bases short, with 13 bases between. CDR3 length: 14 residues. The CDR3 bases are TGTGCCAGTAGTCCGCGACACGGCGACAATGAGCAGTTCTTC. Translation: CASSPRHGDNEQFF. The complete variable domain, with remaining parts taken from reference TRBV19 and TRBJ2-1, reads DGGITQSPKYLFRKEGQNVTLSCEQNLNHDAMYWYRQDPGQGLRLIYYSQIVNDFQKGDIAEGYSVSREKKESFPLTVTSAQKNPTAFYLCASSPRHGDNEQFFGPGTRLTVL.

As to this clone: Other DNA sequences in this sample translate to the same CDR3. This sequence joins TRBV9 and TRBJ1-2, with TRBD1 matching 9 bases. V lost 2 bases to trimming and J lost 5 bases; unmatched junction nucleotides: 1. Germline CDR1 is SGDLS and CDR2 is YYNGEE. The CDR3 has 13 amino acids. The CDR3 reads CASSVGQGYGYTF. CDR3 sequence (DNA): TGTGCCAGCAGCGTCGGACAGGGGTATGGCTACACCTTC.

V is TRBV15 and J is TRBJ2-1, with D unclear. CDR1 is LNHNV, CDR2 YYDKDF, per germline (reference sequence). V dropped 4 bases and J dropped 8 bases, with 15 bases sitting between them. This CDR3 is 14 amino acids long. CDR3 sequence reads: CATSKPLLLDEQFF. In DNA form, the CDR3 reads TGTGCCACCAGCAAACCCCTATTGTTGGATGAGCAGTTCTTC.